Ten or more counts support the clone carrying this T cell receptor beta chain. Its cognate antigen is unknown. The germline gene is not matched at one end of the junction; a read error may be the cause. TCRdb re-analysed the multiplex PCR reads in MiXCR, keeping a single row per CDR3 protein. The sample has approximately 170,000 distinct CDR3 sequences, roughly a third seen once. This sample is drawn from a study of breast tumors, draining lymph nodes, adjacent tissues. The lymph nodes were axillary draining lymph nodes from breast cancer patients. Study-wide results and limits: Tumor TCR diversity was below lymph nodes but above nontumor tissue. The lymph node origin of tumor T cells was framed as consistent with a hypothesis, not demonstrated. Compared with basal-like, luminal-like tumors shared significantly more repertoire with nontumor tissue. Data fit most tumor T cells coming from lymph node, expanding in tumor.

The sequence was collected from a female donor with breast cancer. Some clones in this sample may be carry-over from other donors' samples. Sequenced: axillary lymph node tissue.

In nucleotides, the CDR3 is TGTGCTAGCAGCTTAGAAATCGGGGCTAGTTCTGGAAACCCCATATATTTT. This translates into CASSLEIGASSGNPIYF. The chain uses TRBV7-7 and TRBJ1-3, with a possible D match to TRBD1 (5 bases). Per germline, CDR1 SSHAT and CDR2 FNYEAQ (reference sequence). This CDR3 is 17 amino acids long.